These 14 T cell receptor beta chains were all obtained from the same sample, sequenced in a study of CD8+CD57+ T cells in acquired aplastic anemia (dated by TCRdb to the late 2010s). TCRdb shows the sequencer as Illumina HiSeq 2000. TCR beta VDJ combination and CDR3 sequence profiling used genomic DNA as the template. TCRdb cleaned the public reads at Q25 with fastp, built clones with MiXCR and kept in-frame beta chains. CDR3 protein sequences are deduplicated, and each keeps its most common genes and DNA. The sample table contains under 200,000 distinct CDR3 sequences; only one count was recorded for 50% to 75% of them. The ten most abundant clones make up about half of the sample. The sample taken for sequencing was sorted CD4+, CD8+, or CD8+CD57+ T cells (not recorded which) from PBMCs. These receptors originate from a human donor with severe aplastic anemia or a healthy control (not recorded which).

This clonotype was observed once. V is TRBV7-3 and J is TRBJ2-6; TRBD2 is a possible D gene (7 bases). Trimming took off 9 bases at V and 3 bases at J, with 15 bases between the two ends. This CDR3 region has 15 residues. Germline CDR1 and CDR2: SGHTA and FQGTGA. CDR3 nucleotide sequence: TGTGCCAGTACCACGGGGGGCAGTGGGGCCAACGTCCTGACTTTC. This translates into CASTTGGSGANVLTF.

This clonotype was counted between two and nine times. In DNA, the CDR3 is TGTGCCAGCTGGCCCGGGACAGCTAACTATGGCTACACCTTC. Its translation is CASWPGTANYGYTF. The chain combines TRBV18 with TRBJ1-2, with 7 bases lining up with TRBD1. Germline V gene data show CDR1 as KGHSH and CDR2 as LQKENI. This CDR3 comprises 14 residues. V dropped 7 bases and J dropped 0; count of bases not matched to a gene: 5. The entire variable domain, with the rest obtained from reference TRBV18 and TRBJ1-2, is as follows: NAGVMQNPRHLVRRRGQEARLRCSPMKGHSHVYWYRQLPEEGLKFMVYLQKENIIDESGMPKERFSAEFPKEGPSILRIQQVVRGDSAAYFCASWPGTANYGYTFGSGTRLTVV.

Only a few counts were recorded for this clonotype. V gene TRBV15 combines with J gene TRBJ2-7, with a weak D call TRBD1 (5 bases). Trimming left V 0 bases short and J 5 bases short, with 11 bases between. The CDR3 sequence is 14 residues long. Germline V gene data show CDR1 as LNHNV and CDR2 as YYDKDF (reference sequence). As DNA, the CDR3 is TGTGCCACCAGCAGAGATCTTCAGGGCCACGAGCAGTACTTC. Protein sequence: CATSRDLQGHEQYF.

This chain connects TRBV9 to TRBJ2-3; D unclear. CDR1 and CDR2 (germline): SGDLS, YYNGEE. Trimming removed 0 bases from V and 6 bases from J, with 5 bases in between. CDR3 length equals 12 residues. CDR3 DNA sequence: TGTGCCAGCAGCGTAGAGGGTGATACGCAGTATTTT. It encodes CASSVEGDTQYF.

In this sample, this clonotype turned up many times. The chain uses TRBV20-1 and TRBJ2-7; 10 nucleotides line up with TRBD1. V shed 5 bases, J shed 1 base, and the junction held 11 bases outside the gene matches. This CDR3 spans 16 amino acids. In germline, CDR1 is DFQATT, CDR2 SNEGSKA (reference sequence). CDR3 protein: CSAPDVRTGGSYEQYF. CDR3 DNA sequence: TGCAGTGCTCCTGACGTGAGGACAGGGGGGTCCTACGAGCAGTACTTC.

This clonotype came up many times. This chain connects TRBV24-1 to TRBJ1-1; no clear D. The CDR3 is 11 residues long. Germline CDR1 is KGHDR and CDR2 is SFDVKD. Trimming pared 3 bases from V and 4 bases from J, leaving 2 bases between. CDR3 loop: CATSDGTEAFF. The CDR3 region has the DNA TGTGCCACCAGTGATGGCACTGAAGCTTTCTTT.

This clonotype was counted only a few times. The chain uses TRBV7-9 and TRBJ1-6; D not resolved. With 6 bases removed from V and 10 bases from J, the gap between germline ends came to 10 bases. CDR3 length: 12 amino acids. CDR1 is SEHNR and CDR2 is FQNEAQ in the germline V gene (reference sequence). CDR3 nucleotides: TGTGCCAGCAGTCTAAGGTCCTCACCCCTCCACTTT. This encodes CASSLRSSPLHF.

The chain is built from TRBV5-1 and TRBJ2-5; D uncertain. V lost 0 bases, J lost 1 base, and 1 base lay in between. In germline, CDR1 is SGHRS, CDR2 YFSETQ. The CDR3 has 12 residues. CDR3 protein: CASSLAQETQYF. The CDR3, as DNA: TGCGCCAGCAGCTTGGCCCAAGAGACCCAGTACTTC.

The CDR3 protein is CASTQEQTTYNSPLHF. CDR3 in DNA: TGTGCCAGCACTCAAGAGCAGACTACATATAATTCACCCCTCCACTTT. The chain employs TRBV2 and TRBJ1-6; no clear D. Germline lookup yields CDR1 SNHLY and CDR2 FYNNEI. This CDR3 contains 16 residues. With 7 bases removed from V and 4 bases from J, the gap between germline ends came to 17 bases.

This clonotype was detected many times. A much more abundant neighbour one base away suggests this may be a read error. The V and J genes are TRBV29-1 and TRBJ1-1, with D hard to call. The CDR3 is 13 residues long. The V gene lost 7 bases and the J gene lost 3 bases, with 15 bases spanning the gap. The germline CDR1 and CDR2 sequences are SQVTM and ANQGSEA. CDR3 DNA sequence: TGCAGCGGAACATCGCCCATGGACACTGAAGCTTTCTTT. The encoded protein is CSGTSPMDTEAFF.

At least ten counts were recorded for this clonotype. This rearrangement joins TRBV5-1 to TRBJ2-7, with a possible D match to TRBD2 (5 bases). Trimming shortened V by 4 bases and J by 5 bases, and 19 bases separated the two germline ends. The V gene's germline CDR1 is SGHRS and CDR2 YFSETQ. The CDR3 runs 15 residues. The CDR3 region is CASSPDPRTANEQYF. CDR3 DNA: TGCGCCAGCAGCCCGGACCCCAGGACTGCGAACGAGCAGTACTTC.

The chain joins TRBV7-9 to TRBJ2-7, with unresolved D. The V end lost 5 bases, the J end lost 1 base, and 9 bases lay between the germline ends. Germline lookup yields CDR1 SEHNR and CDR2 FQNEAQ (reference sequence). This CDR3 region has 13 residues. The CDR3 sequence is CASSQTESYEQYF. The CDR3 DNA sequence: TGTGCCAGCAGCCAAACAGAGTCCTACGAGCAGTACTTC.

The chain is built from TRBV2 and TRBJ1-4, with D perhaps matching TRBD1 (6 bases). The germline V gene encodes CDR1 SNHLY and CDR2 FYNNEI. V dropped 6 bases and J dropped 1 base, with 9 bases sitting between them. The CDR3 length is 14 residues. DNA for the CDR3: TGTGCCAGCAGGGACAGCGTAACTAATGAAAAACTGTTTTTT. This codes for CASRDSVTNEKLFF.

The rearrangement links TRBV20-1 to TRBJ1-6, with a weak D call TRBD1 (6 bases). The germline CDR1 and CDR2 sequences are DFQATT and SNEGSKA (reference sequence). The germline V and J ends were trimmed by 3 bases and 10 bases, with 16 bases remaining between them. CDR3 length equals 14 residues. CDR3 nucleotide sequence: TGCAGTGCTAGGGAGACAGGAAGGGAATCACCCCTCCACTTT. Translating gives CSARETGRESPLHF.